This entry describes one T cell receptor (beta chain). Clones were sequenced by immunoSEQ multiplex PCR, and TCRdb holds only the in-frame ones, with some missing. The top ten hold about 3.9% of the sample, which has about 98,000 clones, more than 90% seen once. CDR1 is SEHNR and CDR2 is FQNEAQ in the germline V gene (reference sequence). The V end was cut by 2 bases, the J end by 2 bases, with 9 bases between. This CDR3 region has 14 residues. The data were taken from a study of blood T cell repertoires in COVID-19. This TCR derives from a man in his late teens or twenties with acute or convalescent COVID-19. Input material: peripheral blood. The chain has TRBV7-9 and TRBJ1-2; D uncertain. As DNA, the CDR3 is TGTGCCAGCAGCTTAACATCGCCAAACTATGGCTACACCTTC. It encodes CASSLTSPNYGYTF. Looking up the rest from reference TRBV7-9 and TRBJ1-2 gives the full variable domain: DTGVSQNPRHKITKRGQNVTFRCDPISEHNRLYWYRQTLGQGPEFLTYFQNEAQLEKSRLLSDRFSAERPKGSFSTLEIQRTEQGDSAMYLCASSLTSPNYGYTFGSGTRLTVV.